These 14 T cell receptor beta chains were all obtained from the same sample, sequenced in a study of blood T cell repertoires in COVID-19. Assay used: immunoSEQ multiplex PCR; TCRdb lists only in-frame clones, some missing. This table has about 350,000 clones, around nine tenths appearing once. Source material: peripheral blood. The receptors were sampled from a woman in her 70s with COVID-19, enrolled during active disease.

The rearrangement links TRBV19 to TRBJ2-7; TRBD1 agrees at 9 bases. The germline V gene encodes CDR1 LNHDA and CDR2 SQIVND (reference sequence). The CDR3 runs 14 residues. J lost 4 bases, V lost 1 base, and 2 bases had no gene match. The CDR3 DNA reads TGTGCCAGTAGTATAGCTGGGACAGGGTACGAGCAGTACTTC. Protein sequence: CASSIAGTGYEQYF.

The rearrangement uses TRBV5-1 and TRBJ1-2; D is uncertain. The CDR3 consists of 16 residues. V was pared by 1 base and J by 3 bases, with 16 bases between. Germline V CDR1 and CDR2: SGHRS, YFSETQ. The CDR3 nucleotides are TGCGCCAGCAGCTTGACTGGCTCCGCCGGGTACTATGGCTACACCTTC. Translating gives CASSLTGSAGYYGYTF.

This clone came up once. V usage is TRBV27 and J usage is TRBJ2-5; 10 nucleotides align to TRBD1. V lost 10 bases, J lost 2 bases, and 7 bases stayed unmatched. CDR1 and CDR2 (germline): MNHEY, SMNVEV (reference sequence). The CDR3 sequence is 14 residues long. Written as DNA, the CDR3 is TGTGCCACCCCGGACAGGGGGACACAAGAGACCCAGTACTTC. It specifies CATPDRGTQETQYF.

This sequence joins TRBV27 and TRBJ1-1, with D maybe TRBD1 (6 bases). V lost 3 bases and J 7 bases, leaving 15 bases between the germline ends. Germline assignment: CDR1 MNHEY and CDR2 SMNVEV (reference sequence). The CDR3 consists of 14 residues. The CDR3 reads CASSFGGRGNEAFF. The CDR3, as DNA: TGTGCCAGCAGTTTTGGGGGGAGGGGGAATGAAGCTTTCTTT.

The chain has TRBV9 and TRBJ2-7, with 8 bases fitting TRBD1. Trimming took 0 bases from V and 2 from J; bases not matched to a gene: 4. The CDR3 is made up of 15 amino acids. The germline gives CDR1 SGDLS, CDR2 YYNGEE. CDR3 in DNA: TGTGCCAGCAGCGTAGCCCCGACAGGGGCCTACGAGCAGTACTTC. This codes for CASSVAPTGAYEQYF.

The genes are TRBV27 and TRBJ2-7, with TRBD2 as a possible D gene (6 bases). The V gene lost 2 bases and the J gene lost 2 bases, with 13 bases spanning the gap. The CDR3 is 15 amino acids. Germline V gene lookup returns CDR1 MNHEY and CDR2 SMNVEV (reference sequence). The CDR3 coding sequence is TGTGCCAGCAGTTTAAGCCCGGGACTTGCCTACGAGCAGTACTTC. Translating it yields CASSLSPGLAYEQYF.

This rearrangement joins TRBV30 to TRBJ1-1, with TRBD1 matching 9 bases. The CDR3 is made up of 13 amino acids. J gave up 5 bases and V 1 base, and 2 bases lay outside the gene matches. CDR1 is GTSNPN, CDR2 SVGIG, per germline (reference sequence). CDR3 sequence reads: CAWSADRGTEAFF. CDR3 bases: TGTGCCTGGAGTGCGGACAGGGGTACTGAAGCTTTCTTT.

The chain couples TRBV11-2 to TRBJ2-7; 9 nucleotides agree with TRBD2. V was pared by 4 bases and J by 7 bases, with 14 bases of the junction left unmatched. This CDR3 comprises 16 residues. Germline CDR1 reads SGHAT; CDR2 reads FQNNGV. This chain's CDR3 is CASSSPIAGAPSEQYF. The CDR3 nucleotides read TGTGCCAGCAGCTCCCCCATAGCGGGGGCCCCATCAGAGCAGTACTTC.

This clone showed up many times. J is TRBJ1-1 and V is TRBV7-7; 8 positions agree with TRBD1. The V gene end was trimmed by 5 bases and the J gene end by 0 bases; junction bases not matched to a gene: 8. This CDR3 has 16 amino acids. Germline-derived CDR1 and CDR2 are SSHAT and FNYEAQ (reference sequence). The CDR3 loop is CASSQKATGVNTEAFF. In DNA form, the CDR3 reads TGTGCCAGCAGCCAAAAGGCGACAGGGGTGAACACTGAAGCTTTCTTT.

J is TRBJ1-2 and V is TRBV5-1; D remains ambiguous. This CDR3 contains 14 residues. The V end was cut by 4 bases, the J end by 2 bases, with 12 bases between. Germline V gene lookup returns CDR1 SGHRS and CDR2 YFSETQ. CDR3 bases: TGCGCCAGCAGCCCCTCCTCAGGAAACTATGGCTACACCTTC. Its translation is CASSPSSGNYGYTF.

The genes are TRBV28 and TRBJ1-1, with D possibly TRBD1 on 5 matching bases. CDR3 length equals 15 residues. Germline V lookup: CDR1 MDHEN, CDR2 SYDVKM. The V end was cut by 3 bases, the J end by 0 bases, with 11 bases between. In DNA, the CDR3 is TGTGCCAGCAGTTTGTGGGCACAGGTGAACACTGAAGCTTTCTTT. It specifies CASSLWAQVNTEAFF.

The rearrangement links TRBV29-1 to TRBJ2-3; tentatively, D is TRBD2 (5 bases). This CDR3 spans 15 amino acids. Per the germline V gene, CDR1 is SQVTM and CDR2 is ANQGSEA. The V and J ends lost 0 bases and 8 bases respectively, with 18 bases between them. The CDR3 reads CSVEEPRASSGTQYF. CDR3 in DNA: TGCAGCGTTGAAGAACCGAGGGCTAGCTCAGGTACGCAGTATTTT.

J is TRBJ2-3 and V is TRBV4-1, with TRBD2 matching over 10 bases. The J segment lost 0 bases and the V segment lost 7 bases, leaving 4 bases of the junction unmatched. The CDR3 is made up of 15 amino acids. Germline V gene data show CDR1 as MGHRA and CDR2 as YSYEKL. CDR3 amino acids: CASKLAGASTDTQYF. The CDR3 DNA is TGCGCCAGCAAGCTAGCGGGGGCCAGCACAGATACGCAGTATTTT.

CDR3 amino acids: CASRILMINSPLHF. CDR3 nucleotides: TGTGCCAGCAGGATACTGATGATTAATTCACCCCTCCACTTT. This sequence joins TRBV6-5 and TRBJ1-6; D not certain. Germline CDR1 reads MNHEY; CDR2 reads SVGAGI. CDR3 length: 14 residues. The V end lost 6 bases, the J end lost 6 bases, and 12 bases lay between the germline ends.